This T cell receptor (beta chain) stems from a study of blood T cell repertoires in COVID-19. Study-level background: T cells, B-cell-depleted T cells, or PBMCs provided the cDNA or gDNA that served as material.

Profiling relied on immunoSEQ multiplex PCR, and the TCRdb table lists in-frame clones only, not all of them. The sample shows hundreds of thousands of clones, 85% to 90% of them seen only once. Exposed participants encountered a COVID-19 case during the 2 weeks preceding study entry. The source is a man aged 25 to 40 who had been exposed to COVID-19. The sequenced sample was PBMCs or T cells enriched from blood (not recorded which).

CDR3 coding DNA: TGTGCCAGCAGTCCCCAGGGATTTGGGTACAATGAGCAGTTCTTC. Translated, it gives CASSPQGFGYNEQFF. The chain recombines TRBV6-5 with TRBJ2-1, with a weak D call TRBD1 (5 bases). Germline assignment: CDR1 MNHEY and CDR2 SVGAGI. The CDR3 is 15 amino acids. Trimming stripped 5 bases from V and 4 bases from J, with 15 bases between.